This T cell receptor (beta chain) was sequenced for a study of T-cell reconstitution after alpha-beta-depleted transplantation in children. Trimming left V 6 bases short and J 7 bases short, with 9 bases between. The CDR3 has 12 amino acids. Unique molecular identifiers were built into the TCRbeta library. One entry per CDR3 protein results from TCRdb running MiXCR on the PCR reads. Of approximately 980,000 distinct CDR3 sequences in the sample, about 30% are singletons; the top ten hold 28%. This clonotype was found a few times. The sequenced sample was PBMCs, mostly from graft donor cells, obtained 360 days after TCRalphabeta/CD19-depleted stem cell transplant. The clonotype originates from a boy younger than two who had a stem cell transplant for SCID, so the T cells may come from the graft donor. The rearrangement links TRBV12-3 or TRBV12-4 to TRBJ2-2; D not certain. For the CDR3, the DNA is TGTGCCAGCAGCCCGTGGGGCGGGGAGCTGTTTTTT. Translated, it gives CASSPWGGELFF.